This T cell receptor (beta chain) was sequenced during a study of blood T cell repertoires in COVID-19. Per the authors' pipeline: The authors estimated nucleated cell counts from reference gene primer amplification. TCRdb's table, derived via immunoSEQ multiplex PCR, lists solely in-frame clones and lacks some. V, J and clone size were drawn from that table, and D and trimming were deduced from the DNA. The sample lists roughly 300,000 clones, 70% to 90% occurring once. Each participant's cohort was designated according to participant-reported clinical history. For recovered donors of Cohort 3, there were two negative PCRs, clearance, or symptom resolution. The length of the CDR3 is 12 residues. The V end lost 4 bases, the J end lost 6 bases, and 13 bases lay between the germline ends. Per the germline V gene, CDR1 is GTSNPN and CDR2 is SVGIG (reference sequence).

The sample comprised PBMCs or T cells enriched from blood (not recorded which). The chain uses TRBV30 and TRBJ2-7, with D maybe TRBD1 (6 bases). The sequence derives from a woman in her 30s who had recovered from COVID-19. Here the CDR3 reads CAWNTGIGEQYF. CDR3 nucleotide sequence: TGTGCCTGGAATACAGGGATAGGCGAGCAGTACTTC. The whole variable domain, filled in from reference TRBV30 and TRBJ2-7, reads SQTIHQWPATLVQPVGSPLSLECTVEGTSNPNLYWYRQAAGRGLQLLFYSVGIGQISSEVPQNLSASRPQDRQFILSSKKLLLSDSGFYLCAWNTGIGEQYFGPGTRLTVT.